This TCR beta chain was found in a study of T cell clonotyping in hematopoietic cell transplantation. Turning to this clone: No antigen is known for it.

Findings of the study overall: Few recipient clonotypes overlapped donors; over 95% were de novo at given depth. Without cell sorting, CD4 versus CD8 contributions remain unresolved. Higher Inverse Simpson Index values in graft donor and pretransplant recipient predicted broader posttransplant TCR diversity.

The CDR3 loop spans 13 amino acids. V lost 5 bases and J lost 7, with 11 bases in between. The germline CDR1 and CDR2 sequences are MNHNY and SVGAGI (reference sequence). Produced via immunoSEQ multiplex PCR; TCRdb's table is partial and in-frame only. This sample yields approximately 20,000 clones, of which 65% to 85% are seen a single time; roughly 14% belongs to the top ten. This chain connects TRBV6-6 to TRBJ1-4; the D is unclear. Material: peripheral blood mononuclear cells. This sequence originates from a man in his 60s in good health. Some clones in this sample may be carry-over from other donors' samples. CDR3 protein: CASSAQEGEKLFF. The CDR3 region has the DNA TGTGCCAGCAGTGCGCAGGAGGGTGAAAAACTGTTTTTT.